This T cell receptor (beta chain) was sequenced during a study of T-cell reconstitution after alpha-beta-depleted transplantation in children. This CDR3 is 14 amino acids long. V trimming: 4 bases; J trimming: 4 bases; junction bases outside the gene matches: 5. Germline lookup yields CDR1 SGHRS and CDR2 YFSETQ. Study-wide results and limits: Several patients had high TCRbeta diversity at day 60; it came from surviving recipient T cells and thymic progenitors.

As regards this clonotype: No antigen is known for it.

Preparation of the TCRbeta library was carried out with unique molecular identifiers. From the PCR reads, TCRdb called clonotypes with MiXCR, one entry per CDR3 protein. The table lists under 250,000 distinct CDR3 sequences, 24% of them singletons. The source is a female patient between 2 and 10 years old who had a stem cell transplant for congenital amegakaryocytic thrombocytopenia, so the T cells may come from the graft donor. The input for sequencing was PBMCs, mostly from graft donor cells, taken 360 days after TCRalphabeta/CD19-depleted stem cell transplant. The V call is TRBV5-1, the J call TRBJ1-5; TRBD1 aligns across 7 bases. In DNA form, the CDR3 reads TGCGCCAGCAGCACGGGACAGAAAAATCAGCCCCAGCATTTT. Translation gives CASSTGQKNQPQHF.